This TCR beta chain was identified in a study of blood T cell repertoires in COVID-19. Study background: Specimens from acute and convalescent COVID-19 originated in the United States, Italy and Spain.

Trimming removed 6 bases from V and 4 bases from J; junction bases left unmatched: 14. In germline, CDR1 is SGHRS, CDR2 YFSETQ. The CDR3 consists of 16 residues. Measured with immunoSEQ multiplex PCR; TCRdb has only the in-frame clones, and not every one. The repertoire holds 140,000 to 150,000 clones, with 80% to 90% as singletons. The chain is built from TRBV5-1 and TRBJ1-1; 8 bases are shared with TRBD1. Material for sequencing was peripheral blood. The origin of this receptor is a human donor in a cohort sampled during active COVID-19. CDR3 nucleotides: TGCGCCAGCAAACCCCTCGACAGGGGCGAGGGCACTGAAGCTTTCTTT. Translating it yields CASKPLDRGEGTEAFF.